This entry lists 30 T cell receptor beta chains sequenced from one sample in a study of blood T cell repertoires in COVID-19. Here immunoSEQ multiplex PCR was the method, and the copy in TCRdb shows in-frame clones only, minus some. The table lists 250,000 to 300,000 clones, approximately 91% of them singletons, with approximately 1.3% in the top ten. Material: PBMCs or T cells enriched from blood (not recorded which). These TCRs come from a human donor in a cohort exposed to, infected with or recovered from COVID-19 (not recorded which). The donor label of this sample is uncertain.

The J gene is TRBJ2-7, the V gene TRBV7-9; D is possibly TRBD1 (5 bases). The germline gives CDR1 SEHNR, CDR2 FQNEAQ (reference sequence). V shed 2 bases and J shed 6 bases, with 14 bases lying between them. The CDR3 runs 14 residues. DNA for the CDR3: TGTGCCAGCAGCTTAAGCCAGGGCTTCTCCGAGCAGTACTTC. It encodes CASSLSQGFSEQYF.

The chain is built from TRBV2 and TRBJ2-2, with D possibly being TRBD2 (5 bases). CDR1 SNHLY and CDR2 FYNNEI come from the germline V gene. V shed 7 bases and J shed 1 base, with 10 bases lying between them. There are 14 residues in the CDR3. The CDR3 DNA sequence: TGTGCCAGCAACGGACTGAAGAACACCGGGGAGCTGTTTTTT. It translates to CASNGLKNTGELFF.

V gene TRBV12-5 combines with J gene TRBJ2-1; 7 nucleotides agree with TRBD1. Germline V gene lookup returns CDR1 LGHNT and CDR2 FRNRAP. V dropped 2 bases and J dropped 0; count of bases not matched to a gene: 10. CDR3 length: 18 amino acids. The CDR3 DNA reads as TGTGCTAGTGGTTTGCCACCGGGACAGATGACCTCCTACAATGAGCAGTTCTTC. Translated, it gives CASGLPPGQMTSYNEQFF.

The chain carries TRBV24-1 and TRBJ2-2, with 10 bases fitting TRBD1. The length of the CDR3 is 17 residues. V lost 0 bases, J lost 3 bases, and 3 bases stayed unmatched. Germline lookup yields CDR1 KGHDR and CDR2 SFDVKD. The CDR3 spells CATSDLPGTGDTGELFF. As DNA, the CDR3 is TGTGCCACCAGTGATTTGCCCGGGACAGGGGACACCGGGGAGCTGTTTTTT.

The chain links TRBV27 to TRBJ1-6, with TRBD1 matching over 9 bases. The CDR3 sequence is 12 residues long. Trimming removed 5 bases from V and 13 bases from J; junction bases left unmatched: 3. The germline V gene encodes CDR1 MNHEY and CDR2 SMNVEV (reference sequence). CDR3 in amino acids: CASSADRGPLHF. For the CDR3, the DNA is TGTGCCAGCAGTGCCGACAGGGGGCCCCTCCACTTT.

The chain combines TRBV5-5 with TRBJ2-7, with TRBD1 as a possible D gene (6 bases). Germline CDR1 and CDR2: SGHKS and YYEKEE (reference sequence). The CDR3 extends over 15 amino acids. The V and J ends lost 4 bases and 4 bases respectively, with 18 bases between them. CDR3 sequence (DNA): TGTGCCAGCAGCGACTTCCAGGACAGACCTTACGAGCAGTACTTC. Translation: CASSDFQDRPYEQYF.

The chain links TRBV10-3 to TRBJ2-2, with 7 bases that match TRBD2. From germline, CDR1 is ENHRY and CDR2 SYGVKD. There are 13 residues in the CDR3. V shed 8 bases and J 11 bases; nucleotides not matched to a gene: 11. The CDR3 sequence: CAISPRAGEELFF. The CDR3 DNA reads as TGTGCCATCTCACCTCGGGCGGGAGAAGAGCTGTTTTTT.

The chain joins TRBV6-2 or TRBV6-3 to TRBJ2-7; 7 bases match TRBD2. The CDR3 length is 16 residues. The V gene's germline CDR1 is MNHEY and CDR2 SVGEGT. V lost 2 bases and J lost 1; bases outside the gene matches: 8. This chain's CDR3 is CASSYPSGTISYEQYF. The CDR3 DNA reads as TGTGCCAGCAGTTACCCCAGCGGGACCATTTCCTACGAGCAGTACTTC.

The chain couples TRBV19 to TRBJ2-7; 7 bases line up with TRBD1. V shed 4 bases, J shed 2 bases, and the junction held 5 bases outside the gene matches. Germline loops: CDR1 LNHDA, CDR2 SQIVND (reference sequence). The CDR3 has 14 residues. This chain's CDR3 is CASSTGRGPYEQYF. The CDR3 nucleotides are TGTGCCAGTAGTACCGGAAGGGGGCCCTACGAGCAGTACTTC.

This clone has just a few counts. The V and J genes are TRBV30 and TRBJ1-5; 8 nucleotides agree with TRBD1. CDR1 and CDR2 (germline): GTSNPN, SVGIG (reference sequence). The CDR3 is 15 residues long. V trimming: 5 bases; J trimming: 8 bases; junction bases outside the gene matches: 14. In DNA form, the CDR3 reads TGTGCCTGGCGACACGACAGGGGCGGGGAAGAGCCCCAGCATTTT. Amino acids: CAWRHDRGGEEPQHF.

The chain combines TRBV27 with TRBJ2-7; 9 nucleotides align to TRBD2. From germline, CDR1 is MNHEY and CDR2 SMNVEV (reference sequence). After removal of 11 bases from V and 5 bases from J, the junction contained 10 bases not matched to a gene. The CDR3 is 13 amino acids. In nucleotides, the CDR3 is TGTGCCTCAAGGGCTAGCGGGGACCACGAGCAGTACTTC. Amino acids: CASRASGDHEQYF.

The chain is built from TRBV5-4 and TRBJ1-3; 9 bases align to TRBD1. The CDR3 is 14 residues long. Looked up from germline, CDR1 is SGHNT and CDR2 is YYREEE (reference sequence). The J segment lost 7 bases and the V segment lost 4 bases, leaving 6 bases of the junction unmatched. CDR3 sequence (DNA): TGTGCCAGCAGCCTGGACAGGGGTTCGAACACCATATATTTT. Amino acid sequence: CASSLDRGSNTIYF.

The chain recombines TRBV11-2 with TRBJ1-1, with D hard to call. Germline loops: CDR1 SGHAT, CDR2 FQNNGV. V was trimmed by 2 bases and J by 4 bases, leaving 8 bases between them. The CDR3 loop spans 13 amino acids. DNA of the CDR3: TGTGCCAGCAGCTTATTCACGGGCACTGAAGCTTTCTTT. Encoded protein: CASSLFTGTEAFF. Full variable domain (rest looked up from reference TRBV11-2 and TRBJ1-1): EAGVAQSPRYKIIEKRQSVAFWCNPISGHATLYWYQQILGQGPKLLIQFQNNGVVDDSQLPKDRFSAERLKGVDSTLKIQPAKLEDSAVYLCASSLFTGTEAFFGQGTRLTVV.

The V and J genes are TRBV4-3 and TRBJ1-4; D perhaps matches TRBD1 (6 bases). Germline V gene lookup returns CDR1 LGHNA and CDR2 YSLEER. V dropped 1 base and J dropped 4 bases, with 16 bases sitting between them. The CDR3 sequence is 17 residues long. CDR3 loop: CASSQGGGAEVNEKLFF. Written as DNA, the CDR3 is TGCGCCAGCAGCCAAGGCGGGGGGGCAGAGGTTAATGAAAAACTGTTTTTT.

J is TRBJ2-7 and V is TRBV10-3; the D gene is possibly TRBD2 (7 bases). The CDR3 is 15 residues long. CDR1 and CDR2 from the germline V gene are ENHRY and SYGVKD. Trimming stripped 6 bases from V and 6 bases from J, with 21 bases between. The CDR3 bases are TGTGCCATCAGGGGAGGGGGGGGGCCTTTAGTCGAGCAGTACTTC. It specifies CAIRGGGGPLVEQYF.

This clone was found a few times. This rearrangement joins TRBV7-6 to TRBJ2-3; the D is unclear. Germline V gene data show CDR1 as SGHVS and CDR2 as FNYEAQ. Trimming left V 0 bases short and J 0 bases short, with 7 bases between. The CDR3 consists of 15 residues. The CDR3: CASSLAPSSTDTQYF. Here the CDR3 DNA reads TGTGCCAGCAGCTTAGCGCCCAGTAGCACAGATACGCAGTATTTT.

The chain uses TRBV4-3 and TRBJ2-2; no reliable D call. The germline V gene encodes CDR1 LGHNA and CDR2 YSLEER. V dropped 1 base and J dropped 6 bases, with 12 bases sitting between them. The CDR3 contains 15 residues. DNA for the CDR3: TGCGCCAGCAGCCAAGTGTCTCGGTTCCCCGGGGAGCTGTTTTTT. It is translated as CASSQVSRFPGELFF.

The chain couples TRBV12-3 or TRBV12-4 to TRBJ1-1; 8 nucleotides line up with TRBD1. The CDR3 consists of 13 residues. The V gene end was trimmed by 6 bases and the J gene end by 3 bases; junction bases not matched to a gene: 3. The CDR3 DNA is TGTGCCAGCAGCCACAGGGGGGACACTGAAGCTTTCTTT. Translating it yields CASSHRGDTEAFF.

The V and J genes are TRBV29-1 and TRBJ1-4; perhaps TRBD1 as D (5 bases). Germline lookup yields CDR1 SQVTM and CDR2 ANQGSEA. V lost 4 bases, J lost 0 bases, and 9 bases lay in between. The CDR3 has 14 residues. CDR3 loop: CSVGDSATNEKLFF. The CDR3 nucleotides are TGCAGCGTTGGAGACAGTGCAACTAATGAAAAACTGTTTTTT.

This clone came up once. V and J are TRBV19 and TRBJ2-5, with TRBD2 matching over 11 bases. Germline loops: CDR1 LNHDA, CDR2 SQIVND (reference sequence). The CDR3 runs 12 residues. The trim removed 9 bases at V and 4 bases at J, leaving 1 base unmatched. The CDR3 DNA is TGTGCCAGCGGGACTAGCGGAGAGACCCAGTACTTC. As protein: CASGTSGETQYF.

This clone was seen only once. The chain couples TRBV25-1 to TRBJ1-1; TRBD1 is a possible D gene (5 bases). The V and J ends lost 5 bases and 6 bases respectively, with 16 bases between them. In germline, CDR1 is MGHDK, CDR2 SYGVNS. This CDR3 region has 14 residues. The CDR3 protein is CASSPRREKAEAFF. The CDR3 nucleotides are TGTGCCAGCAGTCCTCGCAGGGAAAAGGCTGAAGCTTTCTTT.

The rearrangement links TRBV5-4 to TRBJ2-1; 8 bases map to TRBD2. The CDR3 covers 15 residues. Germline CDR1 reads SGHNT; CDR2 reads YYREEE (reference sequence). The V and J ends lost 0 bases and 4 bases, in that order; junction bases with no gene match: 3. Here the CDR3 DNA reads TGTGCCAGCAGCTTGGAACTAGCGGAATACAATGAGCAGTTCTTC. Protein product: CASSLELAEYNEQFF.

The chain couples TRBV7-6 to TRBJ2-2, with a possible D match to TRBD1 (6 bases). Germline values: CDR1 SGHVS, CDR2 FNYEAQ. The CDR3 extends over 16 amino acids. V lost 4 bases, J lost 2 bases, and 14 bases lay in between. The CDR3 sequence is CASSWAGTPNTGELFF. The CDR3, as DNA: TGTGCCAGCAGCTGGGCCGGGACACCAAACACCGGGGAGCTGTTTTTT.

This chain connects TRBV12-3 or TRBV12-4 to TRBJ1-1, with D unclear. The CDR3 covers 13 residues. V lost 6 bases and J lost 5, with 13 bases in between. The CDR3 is CASSRPPRTEAFF. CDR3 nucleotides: TGTGCCAGCAGCAGACCCCCGCGGACTGAAGCTTTCTTT.

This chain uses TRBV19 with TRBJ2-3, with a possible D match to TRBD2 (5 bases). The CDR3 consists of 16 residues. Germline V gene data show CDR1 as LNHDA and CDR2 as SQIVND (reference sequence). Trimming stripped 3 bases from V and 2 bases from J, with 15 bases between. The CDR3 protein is CASSIGGLSFTDTQYF. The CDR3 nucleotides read TGTGCCAGTAGTATTGGAGGCTTGAGCTTCACAGATACGCAGTATTTT.

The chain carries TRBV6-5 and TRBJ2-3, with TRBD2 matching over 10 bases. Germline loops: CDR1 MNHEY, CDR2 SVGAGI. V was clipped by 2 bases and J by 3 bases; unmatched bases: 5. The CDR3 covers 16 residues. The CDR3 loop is CASSYVKRGGTDTQYF. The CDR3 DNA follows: TGTGCCAGCAGTTACGTCAAGCGGGGGGGTACAGATACGCAGTATTTT.

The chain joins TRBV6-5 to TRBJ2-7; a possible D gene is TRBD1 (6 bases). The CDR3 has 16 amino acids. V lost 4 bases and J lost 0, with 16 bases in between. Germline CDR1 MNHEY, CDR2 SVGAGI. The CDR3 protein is CASSSGGPTGSYEQYF. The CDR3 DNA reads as TGTGCCAGCAGTTCGGGCGGACCGACAGGCTCCTACGAGCAGTACTTC.

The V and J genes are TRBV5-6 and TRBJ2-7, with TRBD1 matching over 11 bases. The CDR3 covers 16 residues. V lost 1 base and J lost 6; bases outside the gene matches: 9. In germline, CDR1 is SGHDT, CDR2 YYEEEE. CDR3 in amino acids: CASSLPSGQGAAEQYF. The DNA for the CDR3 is TGTGCCAGCAGCTTGCCTTCCGGACAGGGGGCGGCCGAGCAGTACTTC.

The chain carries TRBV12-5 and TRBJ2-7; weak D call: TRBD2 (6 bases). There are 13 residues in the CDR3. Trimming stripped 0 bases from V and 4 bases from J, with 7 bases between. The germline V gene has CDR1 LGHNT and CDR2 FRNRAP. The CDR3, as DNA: TGTGCTAGTGGTTTGGTACGGGGGTACGAGCAGTACTTC. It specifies CASGLVRGYEQYF.

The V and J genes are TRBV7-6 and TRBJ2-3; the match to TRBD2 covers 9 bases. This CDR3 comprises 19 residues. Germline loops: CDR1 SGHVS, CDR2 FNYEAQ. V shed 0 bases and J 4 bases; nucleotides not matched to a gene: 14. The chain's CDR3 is CASSLAHSGGSLRADTQYF. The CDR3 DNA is TGTGCCAGCAGCTTAGCGCATAGCGGGGGCTCTCTAAGGGCAGATACGCAGTATTTT.